Presented here are 24 T cell receptor beta chains from one specimen sequenced in a study of shared clonotypes between healthy human individuals. Assay used: immunoSEQ multiplex PCR; TCRdb lists only in-frame clones, some missing. The sample includes 1.5 million to 2.5 million clones, about 95% of them seen just once. Naive-designated CD8 cells lacked CD45RO, were positively enriched for CCR7, and omitted terminally differentiated effector memory CD45RA+ cells. Sequences were obtained from naive CD8+ T cells sorted from blood. These TCRs come from a man in his late teens or twenties in good health.

This clone was found once. The chain links TRBV5-1 to TRBJ2-2; D is ambiguous. CDR3 size: 15 residues. Germline loops: CDR1 SGHRS, CDR2 YFSETQ. The V end was cut by 0 bases, the J end by 0 bases, with 6 bases between. The CDR3 bases are TGCGCCAGCAGCTTGGGGCATGCGAACACCGGGGAGCTGTTTTTT. Its translation: CASSLGHANTGELFF. Complete variable domain (other parts from reference TRBV5-1 and TRBJ2-2): KAGVTQTPRYLIKTRGQQVTLSCSPISGHRSVSWYQQTPGQGLQFLFEYFSETQRNKGNFPGRFSGRQFSNSRSEMNVSTLELGDSALYLCASSLGHANTGELFFGEGSRLTVL.

This chain joins TRBV6-5 and TRBJ2-1; weak D call: TRBD2 (5 bases). The CDR3 is made up of 14 amino acids. The germline gives CDR1 MNHEY, CDR2 SVGAGI. Trimming stripped 6 bases from V and 3 bases from J, with 12 bases between. CDR3 sequence: CASSSTGVYNEQFF. As DNA, the CDR3 is TGTGCCAGCAGCTCTACCGGGGTCTACAATGAGCAGTTCTTC.

This clone has only one observation. V and J are TRBV27 and TRBJ2-7, with a possible D match to TRBD1 (6 bases). Germline V lookup: CDR1 MNHEY, CDR2 SMNVEV (reference sequence). This CDR3 region has 16 residues. Between the trimmed V and J ends, which lost 7 bases and 4 bases, there was a span of 23 bases. The CDR3 sequence: CASTYSSGTRNYEQYF. The CDR3 DNA is TGTGCCAGCACTTATTCTTCCGGGACAAGAAATTACGAGCAGTACTTC.

The chain links TRBV4-1 to TRBJ2-2; perhaps TRBD1 as D (6 bases). CDR1 MGHRA and CDR2 YSYEKL come from the germline V gene. Trimming shortened V by 4 bases and J by 2 bases, and 11 bases separated the two germline ends. This CDR3 comprises 15 residues. This CDR3 is CASSPQGQNTGELFF. In DNA, the CDR3 is TGCGCCAGCAGCCCCCAGGGACAAAACACCGGGGAGCTGTTTTTT.

V and J are TRBV7-9 and TRBJ1-4; 7 positions agree with TRBD1. The germline gives CDR1 SEHNR, CDR2 FQNEAQ (reference sequence). The length of the CDR3 is 15 residues. V shed 4 bases, J shed 6 bases, and the junction held 8 bases outside the gene matches. Here the CDR3 reads CASSSEGGSYEKLFF. The CDR3 bases are TGTGCCAGCAGCTCAGAAGGGGGCTCCTATGAAAAACTGTTTTTT.

The chain has TRBV9 and TRBJ1-4, with TRBD1 matching 8 bases. V gave up 4 bases and J gave up 1 base; unmatched junction bases: 9. The CDR3 sequence is 17 residues long. Germline V gives CDR1 SGDLS, CDR2 YYNGEE. The CDR3 loop is CASSTGQDLLTNEKLFF. The CDR3 DNA reads as TGTGCCAGCAGCACGGGACAGGACCTACTAACTAATGAAAAACTGTTTTTT.

In DNA, the CDR3 is TGTGCCAGCAGCGAGACGGGACAGCCCTCCGGAGAGACCCAGTACTTC. Its protein product is CASSETGQPSGETQYF. The rearrangement links TRBV9 to TRBJ2-5; 7 bases map to TRBD1. Germline V gives CDR1 SGDLS, CDR2 YYNGEE. V lost 3 bases to trimming and J lost 4 bases; unmatched junction nucleotides: 12. The CDR3 covers 16 residues. Drawing the rest from reference TRBV9 and TRBJ2-5, the complete variable domain is DSGVTQTPKHLITATGQRVTLRCSPRSGDLSVYWYQQSLDQGLQFLIQYYNGEERAKGNILERFSAQQFPDLHSELNLSSLELGDSALYFCASSETGQPSGETQYFGPGTRLLVL.

V and J are TRBV6-1 and TRBJ2-7; D remains ambiguous. Looked up from germline, CDR1 is MNHNS and CDR2 is SASEGT. The CDR3 has 14 amino acids. V lost 2 bases to trimming and J lost 7 bases, with 15 bases between them. This CDR3 is CASSESGWGWEQYF. The CDR3 DNA sequence: TGTGCCAGCAGTGAATCCGGCTGGGGTTGGGAGCAGTACTTC.

Comment on this clone: Other nucleotide sequences in the sample specify the same CDR3. The gene calls are TRBV2 and TRBJ2-7; D possibly corresponds to TRBD2 (7 bases). Germline V lookup: CDR1 SNHLY, CDR2 FYNNEI. V dropped 3 bases and J dropped 2 bases, with 11 bases sitting between them. This CDR3 comprises 14 residues. Here the CDR3 reads CASSEGGQTYEQYF. CDR3 coding DNA: TGTGCCAGCAGTGAGGGGGGGCAAACCTACGAGCAGTACTTC. Full variable domain (remainder filled in from reference TRBV2 and TRBJ2-7): EPEVTQTPSHQVTQMGQEVILRCVPISNHLYFYWYRQILGQKVEFLVSFYNNEISEKSEIFDDQFSVERPDGSNFTLKIRSTKLEDSAMYFCASSEGGQTYEQYFGPGTRLTVT.

A remark on this clone: The sample holds other DNA sequences that translate to the same CDR3. The genes are TRBV30 and TRBJ1-1; D gene uncertain. V was cut by 4 bases and J by 2 bases, with 5 bases left in between. This CDR3 contains 11 residues. Per the germline V gene, CDR1 is GTSNPN and CDR2 is SVGIG (reference sequence). DNA of the CDR3: TGTGCCTGGACAAGAAACACTGAAGCTTTCTTT. It specifies CAWTRNTEAFF.

The chain has TRBV7-9 and TRBJ1-6; the D is unclear. Deletions cut 0 bases from V and 1 base from J, with 16 bases between. This CDR3 contains 19 residues. The germline CDR1 and CDR2 sequences are SEHNR and FQNEAQ (reference sequence). The CDR3 DNA reads TGTGCCAGCAGCTTAGCGTTCGGACCGACCGAGTCCTATAATTCACCCCTCCACTTT. Its translation is CASSLAFGPTESYNSPLHF. The full variable domain, in which reference TRBV7-9 and TRBJ1-6 provide the parts outside the CDR3, is DTGVSQNPRHKITKRGQNVTFRCDPISEHNRLYWYRQTLGQGPEFLTYFQNEAQLEKSRLLSDRFSAERPKGSFSTLEIQRTEQGDSAMYLCASSLAFGPTESYNSPLHFGNGTRLTVT.

This chain uses TRBV29-1 with TRBJ1-3; the D gene is possibly TRBD1 (5 bases). The CDR3 loop spans 13 amino acids. Germline CDR1 and CDR2: SQVTM and ANQGSEA. The V and J ends lost 7 bases and 4 bases respectively, with 14 bases between them. CDR3 sequence (DNA): TGCAGCGCAGGCGGGGGATACGGAAACACCATATATTTT. Protein sequence: CSAGGGYGNTIYF. Combining the CDR3 with reference TRBV29-1 and TRBJ1-3 gives the whole variable domain SAVISQKPSRDICQRGTSLTIQCQVDSQVTMMFWYRQQPGQSLTLIATANQGSEATYESGFVIDKFPISRPNLTFSTLTVSNMSPEDSSIYLCSAGGGYGNTIYFGEGSWLTVV.

Only a few counts were recorded for this clone. The chain carries TRBV7-3 and TRBJ1-6, with D maybe TRBD1 (5 bases). V dropped 6 bases and J dropped 7 bases, with 13 bases sitting between them. The CDR3 spans 14 residues. Looked up from germline, CDR1 is SGHTA and CDR2 is FQGTGA. Written as DNA, the CDR3 is TGTGCCAGCAGTGGTGGGACTTCGAATTCACCCCTCCACTTT. It codes for CASSGGTSNSPLHF.

The chain joins TRBV9 to TRBJ2-2, with D perhaps matching TRBD1 or TRBD2 (5 bases each). Germline CDR1 SGDLS, CDR2 YYNGEE. The CDR3 runs to 19 residues. V dropped 0 bases and J dropped 0 bases, with 18 bases sitting between them. In nucleotides, the CDR3 is TGTGCCAGCAGCGTAGTGGGAAACGGGGACCCTTCGAACACCGGGGAGCTGTTTTTT. This codes for CASSVVGNGDPSNTGELFF.

Only a few counts were recorded for this clone. The V and J genes are TRBV5-4 and TRBJ1-1; 9 nucleotides line up with TRBD1. Germline CDR1 and CDR2: SGHNT and YYREEE (reference sequence). With 4 bases clipped from V and 10 bases from J, the junction kept 11 bases outside the gene matches. The CDR3 has 14 amino acids. CDR3 protein: CASSHTGTGIGAFF. Here the CDR3 DNA reads TGTGCCAGCAGCCACACCGGGACAGGGATAGGAGCTTTCTTT.

The rearrangement joins TRBV2 to TRBJ2-7, with 10 bases that match TRBD1. The CDR3 spans 14 residues. Germline trimming cut 8 bases from V and 5 bases from J; bases unmatched to any gene: 9. Germline values: CDR1 SNHLY, CDR2 FYNNEI. CDR3 in DNA: TGTGCCAGCCTGCGGGGACAGGGGACGAACGAGCAGTACTTC. As protein: CASLRGQGTNEQYF.

V gene TRBV7-8 combines with J gene TRBJ1-1; unclear D gene. CDR3 length: 12 amino acids. Deletions cut 5 bases from V and 6 bases from J, with 10 bases between. Germline V gene lookup returns CDR1 SGHVS and CDR2 FQNEAQ. The CDR3 region is CASSRTEAEAFF. The CDR3 bases are TGTGCCAGCAGCCGGACGGAGGCTGAAGCTTTCTTT.

The rearrangement joins TRBV2 to TRBJ2-1; 13 nucleotides line up with TRBD2. The CDR3 length is 18 residues. Germline loops: CDR1 SNHLY, CDR2 FYNNEI. The V segment lost 6 bases and the J segment 1 base; nucleotides outside the gene matches: 9. CDR3 region: CASSDITGLAGSYNEQFF. As DNA, the CDR3 is TGTGCCAGCAGCGACATAACGGGACTAGCGGGATCCTACAATGAGCAGTTCTTC.

The count of this clone is one. The V call is TRBV7-8, the J call TRBJ1-2, with 8 bases matching TRBD1. Germline assignment: CDR1 SGHVS and CDR2 FQNEAQ. The CDR3 extends over 14 amino acids. Losses at the gene ends were 5 bases for V and 3 bases for J; bases not matched to a gene: 5. The CDR3 spells CASSPPDRDYGYTF. The CDR3 DNA reads TGTGCCAGCAGCCCCCCGGACAGGGACTATGGCTACACCTTC. Combining the CDR3 with reference TRBV7-8 and TRBJ1-2 gives the whole variable domain GAGVSQSPRYKVAKRGQDVALRCDPISGHVSLFWYQQALGQGPEFLTYFQNEAQLDKSGLPSDRFFAERPEGSVSTLKIQRTQQEDSAVYLCASSPPDRDYGYTFGSGTRLTVV.

This chain connects TRBV6-5 to TRBJ2-5; 7 bases fit TRBD2. In germline, CDR1 is MNHEY, CDR2 SVGAGI. The CDR3 sequence is 13 residues long. Unmatched junction bases numbered 6, after V lost 5 bases and J lost 6 bases. The CDR3 nucleotides read TGTGCCAGCAGTATGACTAGCCCGAAGACCCAGTACTTC. It specifies CASSMTSPKTQYF.

This clone was observed a single time. Other DNA sequences from this sample encode an identical CDR3 as well. The chain links TRBV5-4 to TRBJ2-1, with a tentative D call TRBD1 (7 bases). From germline, CDR1 is SGHNT and CDR2 YYREEE (reference sequence). V dropped 2 bases and J dropped 7 bases, with 10 bases sitting between them. The CDR3 loop spans 13 amino acids. In DNA form, the CDR3 reads TGTGCCAGCAGCTTTGCAGGGGGGAATGAGCAGTTCTTC. Translated, it gives CASSFAGGNEQFF.

The CDR3 region has the DNA TGTGCCAGCAGTGGGGATAGCGGGAGGCCGGCCTACAATGAGCAGTTCTTC. Translation: CASSGDSGRPAYNEQFF. V and J are TRBV6-1 and TRBJ2-1, with TRBD2 identical over 10 bases. The CDR3 has 17 residues. The V segment lost 4 bases and the J segment 2 bases; nucleotides outside the gene matches: 8. Germline CDR1 MNHNS, CDR2 SASEGT.

The chain employs TRBV29-1 and TRBJ2-3, with 7 bases that match TRBD2. Germline CDR1 is SQVTM and CDR2 is ANQGSEA. V shed 3 bases and J 1 base; nucleotides not matched to a gene: 4. This CDR3 is built from 14 residues. CDR3 loop: CSVDLLAGTDTQYF. DNA of the CDR3: TGCAGCGTTGATCTCCTAGCGGGCACAGATACGCAGTATTTT.

V is TRBV6-6 and J is TRBJ1-6; 7 bases map to TRBD1. The length of the CDR3 is 14 residues. The J segment lost 10 bases and the V segment lost 2 bases, leaving 5 bases of the junction unmatched. CDR1 is MNHNY and CDR2 is SVGAGI in the germline V gene (reference sequence). This CDR3 reads CASSYPDRLSPLHF. DNA for the CDR3: TGTGCCAGCAGTTACCCGGACAGGTTGTCACCCCTCCACTTT.